These 28 T cell receptor beta chains were sequenced from one sample in a study of blood T cell repertoires in COVID-19. The method was immunoSEQ multiplex PCR; TCRdb's version includes in-frame clones alone and lacks a portion of them. The sample lists around 200,000 clones; 90% were seen once. The sequenced sample was PBMCs or T cells enriched from blood (not recorded which). The receptors derive from a man aged 25 to 40 who had recovered from COVID-19.

V usage is TRBV5-5 and J usage is TRBJ2-2, with TRBD1 matching over 8 bases. CDR3 length: 14 amino acids. Germline CDR1 SGHKS, CDR2 YYEKEE (reference sequence). The junction had 0 bases not matched to a gene; V was cut back by 1 base and J by 4 bases. CDR3 coding DNA: TGTGCCAGCAGCTTGACAGGGGGCACCGGGGAGCTGTTTTTT. Its protein product is CASSLTGGTGELFF.

The chain combines TRBV28 with TRBJ1-4, with D possibly TRBD1 on 5 matching bases. This CDR3 region has 15 residues. Trimming removed 3 bases from V and 3 bases from J, with 11 bases in between. The germline V gene encodes CDR1 MDHEN and CDR2 SYDVKM. The CDR3 sequence: CASSLFGQSNEKLFF. CDR3 DNA: TGTGCCAGCAGTTTGTTCGGACAATCTAATGAAAAACTGTTTTTT.

The chain is built from TRBV28 and TRBJ1-2; D perhaps matches TRBD1 (5 bases). The V gene's germline CDR1 is MDHEN and CDR2 SYDVKM. V lost 2 bases, J lost 4 bases, and 20 bases lay in between. The CDR3 runs to 17 residues. The CDR3, as DNA: TGTGCCAGCAGTTTAAGGGACGGACTACGCTCGGTCTATGGCTACACCTTC. It yields the protein CASSLRDGLRSVYGYTF.

This sequence joins TRBV30 and TRBJ2-7; possible D gene TRBD1, 6 bases. With 5 bases removed from V and 2 bases from J, the gap between germline ends came to 16 bases. Germline V CDR1 and CDR2: GTSNPN, SVGIG (reference sequence). The CDR3 has 14 residues. This CDR3 reads CAWEKTGLPYEQYF. Written as DNA, the CDR3 is TGTGCCTGGGAGAAGACAGGTTTACCCTACGAGCAGTACTTC.

V usage is TRBV19 and J usage is TRBJ1-5; D gene ambiguous. This CDR3 is 15 amino acids long. Germline V gene sequence: CDR1 LNHDA, CDR2 SQIVND (reference sequence). Trimming shortened V by 7 bases and J by 0 bases, and 13 bases separated the two germline ends. The CDR3 loop is CASTEAGYSNQPQHF. The CDR3 DNA sequence: TGTGCCAGTACCGAGGCGGGTTATAGCAATCAGCCCCAGCATTTT. Complete variable domain (other parts from reference TRBV19 and TRBJ1-5): DGGITQSPKYLFRKEGQNVTLSCEQNLNHDAMYWYRQDPGQGLRLIYYSQIVNDFQKGDIAEGYSVSREKKESFPLTVTSAQKNPTAFYLCASTEAGYSNQPQHFGDGTRLSIL.

CDR3 loop: CASSSRDRPPATNYGYTF. In nucleotides, the CDR3 is TGTGCCAGCAGCTCCCGGGACAGGCCCCCGGCTACTAACTATGGCTACACCTTC. This chain connects TRBV9 to TRBJ1-2; 8 bases fit TRBD1. V was clipped by 4 bases and J by 0 bases; unmatched bases: 14. Germline V gives CDR1 SGDLS, CDR2 YYNGEE. The CDR3 is 18 residues long. The full variable domain, its missing parts supplied by reference TRBV9 and TRBJ1-2, is DSGVTQTPKHLITATGQRVTLRCSPRSGDLSVYWYQQSLDQGLQFLIQYYNGEERAKGNILERFSAQQFPDLHSELNLSSLELGDSALYFCASSSRDRPPATNYGYTFGSGTRLTVV.

The chain is built from TRBV15 and TRBJ1-5; 7 bases line up with TRBD1. The germline gives CDR1 LNHNV, CDR2 YYDKDF (reference sequence). CDR3 length: 16 amino acids. Losses at the gene ends were 3 bases for V and 0 bases for J; bases not matched to a gene: 5. The CDR3 sequence: CATSRETGYSNQPQHF. The DNA of the CDR3 is TGTGCCACCAGCAGGGAGACAGGGTATAGCAATCAGCCCCAGCATTTT.

The chain joins TRBV7-8 to TRBJ1-3; 7 bases line up with TRBD1. J gave up 0 bases and V 0 bases, and 2 bases lay outside the gene matches. The germline CDR1 and CDR2 sequences are SGHVS and FQNEAQ. The CDR3 spans 16 residues. CDR3 coding DNA: TGTGCCAGCAGCTTAGCCCGGGACAGCTCTGGAAACACCATATATTTT. This gives the protein CASSLARDSSGNTIYF.

A few counts support this clone. J is TRBJ2-3 and V is TRBV19; no clear D gene. Germline V gene sequence: CDR1 LNHDA, CDR2 SQIVND (reference sequence). Trimming took off 6 bases at V and 5 bases at J, with 12 bases between the two ends. The CDR3 loop spans 13 amino acids. The CDR3 region has the DNA TGTGCCAGTAGCCTTTCTGGCGGAGATACGCAGTATTTT. Translation: CASSLSGGDTQYF. The full variable domain, in which reference TRBV19 and TRBJ2-3 provide the parts outside the CDR3, is DGGITQSPKYLFRKEGQNVTLSCEQNLNHDAMYWYRQDPGQGLRLIYYSQIVNDFQKGDIAEGYSVSREKKESFPLTVTSAQKNPTAFYLCASSLSGGDTQYFGPGTRLTVL.

The gene calls are TRBV18 and TRBJ1-2, with D perhaps TRBD1 (6 bases). Germline loops: CDR1 KGHSH, CDR2 LQKENI. The CDR3 length is 16 residues. V was shortened by 3 bases and J by 4 bases, with 18 bases between the two germline ends. CDR3 sequence (DNA): TGTGCCAGCTCACCGGGGGGGCTCCTCGTATCCTATGGCTACACCTTC. Encoded protein: CASSPGGLLVSYGYTF.

V usage is TRBV7-2 and J usage is TRBJ1-5; 9 bases align to TRBD1. CDR1 and CDR2 from the germline V gene are SGHTA and FQGNSA. The V and J ends lost 3 bases and 6 bases, in that order; junction bases with no gene match: 6. CDR3 length: 15 amino acids. CDR3 protein: CASSLNTGGGQPQHF. The CDR3 DNA is TGTGCCAGCAGCTTGAACACAGGGGGCGGTCAGCCCCAGCATTTT.

The chain combines TRBV7-9 with TRBJ1-3; the match to TRBD1 covers 9 bases. The CDR3 loop spans 16 amino acids. The V and J ends lost 4 bases and 4 bases, in that order; junction bases with no gene match: 8. The germline V gene encodes CDR1 SEHNR and CDR2 FQNEAQ (reference sequence). The CDR3 loop is CASSSNRDRAGNTIYF. The CDR3 region has the DNA TGTGCCAGCAGCTCTAACCGGGACAGGGCAGGAAACACCATATATTTT. Drawing the rest from reference TRBV7-9 and TRBJ1-3, the complete variable domain is DTGVSQNPRHKITKRGQNVTFRCDPISEHNRLYWYRQTLGQGPEFLTYFQNEAQLEKSRLLSDRFSAERPKGSFSTLEIQRTEQGDSAMYLCASSSNRDRAGNTIYFGEGSWLTVV.

The chain joins TRBV6-5 to TRBJ1-5; maybe TRBD1 (6 bases). Germline V lookup: CDR1 MNHEY, CDR2 SVGAGI. With 0 bases removed from V and 6 bases from J, the gap between germline ends came to 15 bases. This CDR3 has 16 residues. The CDR3 sequence: CASSYSSRGSGQPQHF. CDR3 nucleotide sequence: TGTGCCAGCAGTTACTCGTCCAGGGGATCGGGTCAGCCCCAGCATTTT.

J is TRBJ2-1 and V is TRBV5-1; 7 bases match TRBD2. CDR1 is SGHRS, CDR2 YFSETQ, per germline. This CDR3 has 14 amino acids. The V segment lost 0 bases and the J segment 4 bases; nucleotides outside the gene matches: 1. DNA of the CDR3: TGCGCCAGCAGCTTGGGGACTAGATACAATGAGCAGTTCTTC. This encodes CASSLGTRYNEQFF.

J is TRBJ2-5 and V is TRBV19, with a tentative D call TRBD2 (7 bases). Germline V CDR1 and CDR2: LNHDA, SQIVND (reference sequence). There are 15 residues in the CDR3. Trimming pared 4 bases from V and 4 bases from J, leaving 16 bases between. CDR3 region: CASSRGSGGLETQYF. The CDR3 nucleotides are TGTGCCAGTAGTAGGGGCTCGGGGGGCTTAGAGACCCAGTACTTC.

The rearrangement joins TRBV7-9 to TRBJ2-1; unclear D gene. CDR1 is SEHNR and CDR2 is FQNEAQ in the germline V gene (reference sequence). The CDR3 is 11 residues long. Trimming shortened V by 6 bases and J by 8 bases, and 8 bases separated the two germline ends. The CDR3 nucleotides are TGTGCCAGCAGTTTTTATGATGAGCAGTTCTTC. Amino acids: CASSFYDEQFF.

This chain uses TRBV6-5 with TRBJ1-2, with TRBD1 matching 7 bases. This CDR3 has 15 residues. Germline V gene data show CDR1 as MNHEY and CDR2 as SVGAGI. The V segment lost 5 bases and the J segment 3 bases; nucleotides outside the gene matches: 9. This chain's CDR3 is CASSTGTAKHYGYTF. CDR3 coding DNA: TGTGCCAGCAGTACCGGGACAGCGAAACACTATGGCTACACCTTC.

This rearrangement joins TRBV4-2 to TRBJ2-7, with D perhaps TRBD2 (5 bases). Germline V lookup: CDR1 LGHNA, CDR2 YNFKEQ. This CDR3 comprises 15 residues. The V gene lost 4 bases and the J gene lost 0 bases, with 13 bases spanning the gap. The CDR3 loop is CASSPAPDSSYEQYF. The CDR3 nucleotides read TGTGCCAGCAGCCCCGCCCCGGACTCCTCCTACGAGCAGTACTTC.

The chain joins TRBV18 to TRBJ1-2; 8 bases are a match to TRBD1. CDR3 size: 14 residues. With 0 bases clipped from V and 8 bases from J, the junction kept 5 bases outside the gene matches. The V gene's germline CDR1 is KGHSH and CDR2 LQKENI. This chain's CDR3 is CASSPPRTGNGYTF. In DNA, the CDR3 is TGTGCCAGCTCACCACCGAGGACAGGGAACGGCTACACCTTC.

V usage is TRBV25-1 and J usage is TRBJ2-2, with 10 bases lining up with TRBD2. J gave up 3 bases and V 1 base, and 5 bases lay outside the gene matches. The CDR3 runs to 17 residues. Germline V gives CDR1 MGHDK, CDR2 SYGVNS. In DNA form, the CDR3 reads TGTGCCAGCAGTGAATTGTTAGCGGGGGGAGACACCGGGGAGCTGTTTTTT. Residues: CASSELLAGGDTGELFF.

This clone was counted once. V usage is TRBV6-2 or TRBV6-3 and J usage is TRBJ2-7, with 7 nucleotides matching TRBD1. In germline, CDR1 is MNHEY, CDR2 SVGEGT. V lost 6 bases to trimming and J lost 5 bases; unmatched junction nucleotides: 7. The CDR3 contains 13 residues. This chain's CDR3 is CASSQTGINEQYF. DNA of the CDR3: TGTGCCAGCAGCCAGACAGGGATAAACGAGCAGTACTTC.

As to this clone: A junction boundary mismatches the germline segment, possibly from a read error. The chain recombines TRBV13 with TRBJ1-4; possibly TRBD1 for D (5 bases). Germline V gene lookup returns CDR1 PRHDT and CDR2 FYEKMQ (reference sequence). The length of the CDR3 is 12 residues. The CDR3 sequence is CASSLAPGLGVF. CDR3 sequence (DNA): TGTGCCAGCAGCTTAGCCCCGGGACTCGGGGTTTTT.

This chain joins TRBV7-8 and TRBJ2-7, with 8 bases matching TRBD2. J lost 6 bases, V lost 5 bases, and 12 bases had no gene match. Germline CDR1 is SGHVS and CDR2 is FQNEAQ. The CDR3 contains 15 residues. CDR3 in DNA: TGTGCCAGCAGCAGGCTGGCCGGGAGGGCCCTCGAGCAGTACTTC. Encoded protein: CASSRLAGRALEQYF.

The chain recombines TRBV6-5 with TRBJ1-2; TRBD1 agrees at 10 bases. Germline V gene lookup returns CDR1 MNHEY and CDR2 SVGAGI. The CDR3 extends over 15 amino acids. With V trimmed by 6 bases and J by 3 bases, 7 bases remained unmatched. The CDR3 protein is CASRPRQGAYYGYTF. In nucleotides, the CDR3 is TGTGCCAGCAGGCCAAGACAGGGGGCCTACTATGGCTACACCTTC.

CDR3 region: CASTPGDGSNNEQFF. For the CDR3, the DNA is TGTGCCAGCACCCCAGGTGATGGATCTAACAATGAGCAGTTCTTC. The rearrangement links TRBV6-5 to TRBJ2-1; D gene uncertain. This CDR3 contains 15 residues. V dropped 7 bases and J dropped 5 bases, with 18 bases sitting between them. The germline CDR1 and CDR2 sequences are MNHEY and SVGAGI.

V is TRBV7-9 and J is TRBJ2-3; 12 bases are shared with TRBD1. Germline CDR1 and CDR2: SEHNR and FQNEAQ (reference sequence). CDR3 length equals 15 residues. Germline trimming cut 5 bases from V and 3 bases from J; bases unmatched to any gene: 3. CDR3 region: CASSLGQGATDTQYF. CDR3 DNA sequence: TGTGCCAGCAGCCTGGGACAGGGGGCTACAGATACGCAGTATTTT.

The chain combines TRBV5-5 with TRBJ1-2, with D possibly matching TRBD1 (6 bases). Germline CDR1 reads SGHKS; CDR2 reads YYEKEE (reference sequence). This CDR3 comprises 13 residues. V shed 4 bases and J shed 8 bases, with 15 bases lying between them. The CDR3 sequence: CASSSRGDSGYTF. The CDR3 region has the DNA TGTGCCAGCAGCAGCAGGGGAGATAGCGGCTACACCTTC.

The rearrangement uses TRBV2 and TRBJ2-2; tentatively, D is TRBD2 (6 bases). Trimming took 5 bases from V and 4 from J, leaving 8 bases between them. The CDR3 has 13 amino acids. Germline V lookup: CDR1 SNHLY, CDR2 FYNNEI. The CDR3: CASSPGLTGELFF. CDR3 coding DNA: TGTGCCAGCAGTCCGGGACTCACCGGGGAGCTGTTTTTT. The variable domain in full, with the rest retrieved from reference TRBV2 and TRBJ2-2, is EPEVTQTPSHQVTQMGQEVILRCVPISNHLYFYWYRQILGQKVEFLVSFYNNEISEKSEIFDDQFSVERPDGSNFTLKIRSTKLEDSAMYFCASSPGLTGELFFGEGSRLTVL.